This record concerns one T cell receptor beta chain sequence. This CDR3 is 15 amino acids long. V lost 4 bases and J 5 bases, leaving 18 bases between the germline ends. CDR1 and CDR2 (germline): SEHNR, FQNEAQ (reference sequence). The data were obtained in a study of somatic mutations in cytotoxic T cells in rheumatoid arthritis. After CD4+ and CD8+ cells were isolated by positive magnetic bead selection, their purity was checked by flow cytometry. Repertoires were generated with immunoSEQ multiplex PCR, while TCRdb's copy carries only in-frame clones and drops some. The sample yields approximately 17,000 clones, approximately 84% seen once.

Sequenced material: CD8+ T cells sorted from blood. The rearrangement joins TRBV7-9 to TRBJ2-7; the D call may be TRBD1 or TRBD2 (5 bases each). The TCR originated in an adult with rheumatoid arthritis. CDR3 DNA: TGTGCCAGCAGCTGGGGCACTAGTACCCAACACGAGCAGTACTTC. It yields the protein CASSWGTSTQHEQYF.